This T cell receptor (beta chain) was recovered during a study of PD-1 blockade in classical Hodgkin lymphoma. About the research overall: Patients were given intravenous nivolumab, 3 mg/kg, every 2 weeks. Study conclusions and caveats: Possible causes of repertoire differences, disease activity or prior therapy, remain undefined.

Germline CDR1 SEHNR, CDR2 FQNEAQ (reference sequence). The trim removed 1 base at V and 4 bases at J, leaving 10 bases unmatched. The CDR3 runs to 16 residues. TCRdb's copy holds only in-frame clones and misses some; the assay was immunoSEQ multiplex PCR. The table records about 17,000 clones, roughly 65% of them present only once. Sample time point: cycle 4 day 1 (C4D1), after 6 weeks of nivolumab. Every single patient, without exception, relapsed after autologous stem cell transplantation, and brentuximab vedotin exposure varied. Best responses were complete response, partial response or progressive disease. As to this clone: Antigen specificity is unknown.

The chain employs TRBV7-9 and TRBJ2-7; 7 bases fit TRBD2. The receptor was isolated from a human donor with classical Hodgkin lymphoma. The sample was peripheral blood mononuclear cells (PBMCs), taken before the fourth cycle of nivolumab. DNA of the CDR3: TGTGCCAGCAGCTTAGGGCGGGAGAACCCCATGTACGAGCAGTACTTC. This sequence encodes CASSLGRENPMYEQYF.